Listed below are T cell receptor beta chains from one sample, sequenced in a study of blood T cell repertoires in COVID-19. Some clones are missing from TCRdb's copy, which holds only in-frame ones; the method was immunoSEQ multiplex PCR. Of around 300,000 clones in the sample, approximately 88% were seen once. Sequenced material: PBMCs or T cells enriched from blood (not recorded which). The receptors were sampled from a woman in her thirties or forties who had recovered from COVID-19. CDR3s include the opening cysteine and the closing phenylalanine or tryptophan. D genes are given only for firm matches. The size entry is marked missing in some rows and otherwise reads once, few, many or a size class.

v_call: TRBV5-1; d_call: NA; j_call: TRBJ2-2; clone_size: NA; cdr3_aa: CASSGSSAAGTRMNTGELFF; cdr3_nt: TGCGCCAGCAGCGGTTCTTCCGCCGCAGGCACCCGGATGAACACCGGGGAGCTGTTTTTT
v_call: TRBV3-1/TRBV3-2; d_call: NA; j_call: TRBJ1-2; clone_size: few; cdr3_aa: CASSQDSGTRGYTF; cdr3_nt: TGTGCCAGCAGCCAAGATTCGGGGACTCGAGGCTACACCTTC
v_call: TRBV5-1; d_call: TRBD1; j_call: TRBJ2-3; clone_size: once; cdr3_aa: CASFTGNRGDTQYF; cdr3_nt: TGCGCCAGCTTCACCGGCAACAGGGGAGATACGCAGTATTTT
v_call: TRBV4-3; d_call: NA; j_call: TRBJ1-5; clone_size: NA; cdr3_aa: CASSFGWEGGQPQHF; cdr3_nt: TGCGCCAGCAGCTTCGGGTGGGAGGGAGGTCAGCCCCAGCATTTT
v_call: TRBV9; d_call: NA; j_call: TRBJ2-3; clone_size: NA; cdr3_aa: CASSVISPAGSTTQYF; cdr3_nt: TGTGCCAGCAGCGTAATATCTCCCGCCGGGTCGACTACGCAGTATTTT
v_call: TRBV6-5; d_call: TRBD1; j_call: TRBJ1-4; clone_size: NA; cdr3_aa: CASSYRDRSNEKLFF; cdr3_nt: TGTGCCAGCAGTTATCGGGACAGGAGCAATGAAAAACTGTTTTTT
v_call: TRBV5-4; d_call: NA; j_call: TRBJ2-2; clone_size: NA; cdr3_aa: CASSSPTGNTGELFF; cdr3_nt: TGTGCCAGCAGCTCCCCCACAGGGAACACCGGGGAGCTGTTTTTT
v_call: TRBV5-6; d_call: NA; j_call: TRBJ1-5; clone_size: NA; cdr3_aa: CASSFGRGKYSNQPQHF; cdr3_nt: TGTGCCAGCAGCTTCGGGAGAGGGAAATATAGCAATCAGCCCCAGCATTTT
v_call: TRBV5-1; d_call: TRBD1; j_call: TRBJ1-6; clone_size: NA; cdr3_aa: CASSLRQGGNSPLHF; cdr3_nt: TGCGCCAGCAGCTTGAGACAGGGCGGTAATTCACCCCTCCACTTT
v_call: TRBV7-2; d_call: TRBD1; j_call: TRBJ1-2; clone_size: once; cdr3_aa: CASSLGLTGTGGEGYTF; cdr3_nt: TGTGCCAGCAGCTTAGGCTTGACAGGGACAGGGGGAGAAGGCTACACCTTC
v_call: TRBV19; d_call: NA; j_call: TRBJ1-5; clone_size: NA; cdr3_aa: CASSMEGRGYSNQPQHF; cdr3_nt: TGTGCCAGTAGTATGGAGGGTCGCGGATATAGCAATCAGCCCCAGCATTTT
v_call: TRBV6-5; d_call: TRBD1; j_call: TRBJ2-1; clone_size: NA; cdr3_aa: CASTKDRGNNNEQFF; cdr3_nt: TGTGCCAGCACCAAAGACAGGGGAAATAACAATGAGCAGTTCTTC
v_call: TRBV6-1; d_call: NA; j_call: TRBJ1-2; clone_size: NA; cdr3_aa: CASSEGLLGSSGYGYTF; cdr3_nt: TGTGCCAGCAGTGAAGGGTTGTTGGGCAGCTCAGGCTATGGCTACACCTTC
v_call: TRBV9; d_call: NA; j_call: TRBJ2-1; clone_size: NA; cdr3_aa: CASSVDPRLNEQFF; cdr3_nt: TGTGCCAGCAGCGTAGACCCACGCCTAAATGAGCAGTTCTTC
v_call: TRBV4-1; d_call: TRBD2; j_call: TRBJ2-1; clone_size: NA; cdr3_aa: CASSQALSSGRINNEQFF; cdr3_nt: TGCGCCAGCAGCCAAGCGCTCTCTAGCGGGAGAATCAACAATGAGCAGTTCTTC
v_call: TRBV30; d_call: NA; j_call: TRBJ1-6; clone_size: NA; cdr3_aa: CAWISGGRHYNSPLHF; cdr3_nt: TGTGCCTGGATCTCGGGGGGCCGGCACTATAATTCACCCCTCCACTTT
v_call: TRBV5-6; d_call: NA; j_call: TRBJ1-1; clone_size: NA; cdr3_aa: CASSLARLAWSTEAFF; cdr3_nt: TGTGCCAGCAGCTTGGCCCGATTGGCGTGGAGCACTGAAGCTTTCTTT
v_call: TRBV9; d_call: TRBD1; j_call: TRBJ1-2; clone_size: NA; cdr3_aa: CASSAGTGATRTGGYTF; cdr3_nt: TGTGCCAGCAGCGCCGGGACAGGGGCCACCAGAACGGGTGGCTACACCTTC
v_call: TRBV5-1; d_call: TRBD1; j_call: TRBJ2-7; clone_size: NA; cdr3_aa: CASSRTGSSYEQYF; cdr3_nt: TGCGCCAGCAGCCGGACAGGGAGCTCCTACGAGCAGTACTTC
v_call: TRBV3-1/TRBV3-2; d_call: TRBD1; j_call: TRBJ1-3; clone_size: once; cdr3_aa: CASSHTGVIRNTIYF; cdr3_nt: TGTGCCAGCAGCCATACAGGGGTGATCAGAAACACCATATATTTT
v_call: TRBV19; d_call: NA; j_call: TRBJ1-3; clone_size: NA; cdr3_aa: CASSTDRFSGNTIYF; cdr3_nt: TGTGCCAGTAGCACGGACAGATTCTCTGGAAACACCATATATTTT
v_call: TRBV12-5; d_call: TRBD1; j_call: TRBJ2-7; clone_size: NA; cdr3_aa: CASALTGGISYEQYF; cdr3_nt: TGTGCTAGTGCCTTGACAGGGGGAATCTCCTACGAGCAGTACTTC
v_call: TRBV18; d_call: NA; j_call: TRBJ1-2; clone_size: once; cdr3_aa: CASSPAESYGYTF; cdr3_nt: TGTGCCAGCTCACCGGCTGAATCTTATGGCTACACCTTC
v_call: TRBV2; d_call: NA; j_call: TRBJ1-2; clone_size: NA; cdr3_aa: CASSGSGKGAGYTF; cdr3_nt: TGTGCCAGCAGTGGATCCGGGAAGGGTGCCGGCTACACCTTC
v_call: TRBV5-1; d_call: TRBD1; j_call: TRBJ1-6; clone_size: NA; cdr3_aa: CASSPRDSTFSPLHF; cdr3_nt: TGCGCCAGCAGCCCCCGGGACAGCACTTTTTCACCCCTCCACTTT
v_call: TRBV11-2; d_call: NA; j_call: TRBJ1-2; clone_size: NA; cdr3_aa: CASSPALGHSYGYTF; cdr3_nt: TGTGCCAGCAGCCCGGCCCTGGGACACTCCTATGGCTACACCTTC
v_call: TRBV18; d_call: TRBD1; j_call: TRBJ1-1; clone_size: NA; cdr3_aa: CASSLRTGTNTEAFF; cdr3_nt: TGTGCCAGCTCTCTCCGGACAGGGACGAACACTGAAGCTTTCTTT
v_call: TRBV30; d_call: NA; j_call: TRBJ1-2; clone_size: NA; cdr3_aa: CAWSRGLRYGYTF; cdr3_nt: TGTGCCTGGAGTCGGGGGTTGAGGTATGGCTACACCTTC